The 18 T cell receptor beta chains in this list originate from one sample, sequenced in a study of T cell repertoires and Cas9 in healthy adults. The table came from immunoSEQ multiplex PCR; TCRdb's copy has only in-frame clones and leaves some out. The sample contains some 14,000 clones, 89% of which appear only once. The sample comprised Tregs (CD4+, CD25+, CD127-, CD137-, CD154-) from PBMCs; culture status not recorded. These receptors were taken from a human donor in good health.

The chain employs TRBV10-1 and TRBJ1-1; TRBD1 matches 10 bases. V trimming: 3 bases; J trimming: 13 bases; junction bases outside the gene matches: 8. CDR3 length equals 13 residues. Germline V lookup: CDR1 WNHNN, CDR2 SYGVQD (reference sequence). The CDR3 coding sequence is TGCGCCAGCAGTGAACAAGGGACAGGGGTCGTTTTCTTT. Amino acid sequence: CASSEQGTGVVFF.

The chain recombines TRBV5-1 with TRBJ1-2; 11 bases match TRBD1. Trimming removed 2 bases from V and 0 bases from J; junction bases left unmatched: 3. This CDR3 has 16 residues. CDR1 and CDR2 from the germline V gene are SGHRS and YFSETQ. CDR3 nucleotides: TGCGCCAGCAGCTTTGGGACAGGGGGAACTAACTATGGCTACACCTTC. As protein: CASSFGTGGTNYGYTF.

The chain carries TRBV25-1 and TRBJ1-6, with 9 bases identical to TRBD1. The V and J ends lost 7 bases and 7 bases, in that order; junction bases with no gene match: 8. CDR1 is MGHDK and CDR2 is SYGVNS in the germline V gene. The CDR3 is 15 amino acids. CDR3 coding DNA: TGTGCCAGCACTAGGACAGGGGTAGGAAATTCACCCCTCCACTTT. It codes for CASTRTGVGNSPLHF.

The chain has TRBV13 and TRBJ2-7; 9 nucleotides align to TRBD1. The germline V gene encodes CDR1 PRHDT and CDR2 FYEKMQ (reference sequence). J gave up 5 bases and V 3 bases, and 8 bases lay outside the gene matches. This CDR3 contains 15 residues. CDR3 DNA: TGTGCCAGCAGCTTCTACGGGACAGGGACTGACGAGCAGTACTTC. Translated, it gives CASSFYGTGTDEQYF. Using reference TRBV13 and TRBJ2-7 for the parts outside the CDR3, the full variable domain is AAGVIQSPRHLIKEKRETATLKCYPIPRHDTVYWYQQGPGQDPQFLISFYEKMQSDKGSIPDRFSAQQFSDYHSELNMSSLELGDSALYFCASSFYGTGTDEQYFGPGTRLTVT.

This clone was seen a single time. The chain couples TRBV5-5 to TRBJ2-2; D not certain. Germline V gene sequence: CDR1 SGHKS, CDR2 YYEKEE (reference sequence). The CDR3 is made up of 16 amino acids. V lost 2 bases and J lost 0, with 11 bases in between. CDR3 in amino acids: CASSFQAGTNTGELFF. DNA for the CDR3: TGTGCCAGCAGCTTTCAGGCTGGGACGAACACCGGGGAGCTGTTTTTT. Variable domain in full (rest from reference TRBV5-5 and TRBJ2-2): DAGVTQSPTHLIKTRGQQVTLRCSPISGHKSVSWYQQVLGQGPQFIFQYYEKEERGRGNFPDRFSARQFPNYSSELNVNALLLGDSALYLCASSFQAGTNTGELFFGEGSRLTVL.

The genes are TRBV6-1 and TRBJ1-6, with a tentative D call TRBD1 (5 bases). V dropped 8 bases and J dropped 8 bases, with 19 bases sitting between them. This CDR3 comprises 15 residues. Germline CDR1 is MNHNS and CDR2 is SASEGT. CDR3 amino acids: CASQPSRGGYSPLHF. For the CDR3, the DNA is TGTGCCAGCCAACCGAGCCGGGGGGGGTATTCACCCCTCCACTTT.

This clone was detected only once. The CDR3 loop is CASISNTGELFF. The DNA for the CDR3 is TGTGCCAGTATTTCCAACACCGGGGAGCTGTTTTTT. The gene calls are TRBV19 and TRBJ2-2; D gene ambiguous. The CDR3 is 12 residues long. Germline CDR1 reads LNHDA; CDR2 reads SQIVND (reference sequence). V lost 7 bases and J lost 2, with 5 bases in between.

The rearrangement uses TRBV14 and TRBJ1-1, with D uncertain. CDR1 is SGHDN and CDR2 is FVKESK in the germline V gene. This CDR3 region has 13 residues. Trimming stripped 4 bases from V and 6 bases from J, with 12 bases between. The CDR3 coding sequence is TGTGCCAGCAGCCCCTCGGGGTCAGCTGAAGCTTTCTTT. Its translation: CASSPSGSAEAFF.

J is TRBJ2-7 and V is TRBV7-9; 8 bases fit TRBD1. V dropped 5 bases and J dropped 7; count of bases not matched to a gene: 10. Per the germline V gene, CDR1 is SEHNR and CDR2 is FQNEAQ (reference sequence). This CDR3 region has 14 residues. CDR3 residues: CASSRSQGAREQYF. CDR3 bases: TGTGCCAGCAGCCGCTCCCAGGGGGCGAGGGAGCAGTACTTC.

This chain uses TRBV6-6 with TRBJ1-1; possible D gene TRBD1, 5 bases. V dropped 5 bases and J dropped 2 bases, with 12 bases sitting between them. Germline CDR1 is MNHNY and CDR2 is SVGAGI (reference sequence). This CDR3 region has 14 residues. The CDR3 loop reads CASSTDRTNTEAFF. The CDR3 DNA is TGTGCCAGCAGTACCGACAGAACTAACACTGAAGCTTTCTTT.

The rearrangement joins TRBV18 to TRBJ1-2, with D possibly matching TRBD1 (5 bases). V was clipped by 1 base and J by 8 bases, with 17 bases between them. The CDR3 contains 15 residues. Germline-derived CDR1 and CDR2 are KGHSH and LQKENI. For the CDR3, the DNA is TGTGCCAGCTCACCACAAGGCGGGGCCTCGAGGGGCTACACCTTC. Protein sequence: CASSPQGGASRGYTF.

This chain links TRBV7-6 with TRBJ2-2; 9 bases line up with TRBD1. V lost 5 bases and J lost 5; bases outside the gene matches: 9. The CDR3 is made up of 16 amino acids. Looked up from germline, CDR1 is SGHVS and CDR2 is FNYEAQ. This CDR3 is CASSRTGASRTGELFF. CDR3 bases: TGTGCCAGCAGCCGGACAGGGGCCTCGAGGACCGGGGAGCTGTTTTTT. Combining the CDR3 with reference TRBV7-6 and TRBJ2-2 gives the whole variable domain GAGVSQSPRYKVTKRGQDVALRCDPISGHVSLYWYRQALGQGPEFLTYFNYEAQQDKSGLPNDRFSAERPEGSISTLTIQRTEQRDSAMYRCASSRTGASRTGELFFGEGSRLTVL.

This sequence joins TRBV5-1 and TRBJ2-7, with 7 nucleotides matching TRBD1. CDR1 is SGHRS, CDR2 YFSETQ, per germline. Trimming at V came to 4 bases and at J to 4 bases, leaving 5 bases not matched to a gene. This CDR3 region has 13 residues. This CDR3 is CASSLGGGYEQYF. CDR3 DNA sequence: TGCGCCAGCAGCCTAGGGGGCGGGTACGAGCAGTACTTC.

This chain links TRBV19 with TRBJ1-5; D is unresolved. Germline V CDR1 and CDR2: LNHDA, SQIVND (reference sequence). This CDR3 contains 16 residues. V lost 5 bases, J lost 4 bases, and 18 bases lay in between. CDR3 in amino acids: CASSGGRFLGNQPQHF. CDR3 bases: TGTGCCAGTAGTGGAGGACGGTTTCTCGGGAATCAGCCCCAGCATTTT.

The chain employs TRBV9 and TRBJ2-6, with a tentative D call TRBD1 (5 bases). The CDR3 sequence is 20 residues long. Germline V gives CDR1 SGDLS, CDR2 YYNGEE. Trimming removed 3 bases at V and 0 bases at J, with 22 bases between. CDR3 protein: CASSGRLQVWPVSGANVLTF. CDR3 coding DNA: TGTGCCAGCAGCGGCCGCCTACAGGTTTGGCCCGTCTCTGGGGCCAACGTCCTGACTTTC.

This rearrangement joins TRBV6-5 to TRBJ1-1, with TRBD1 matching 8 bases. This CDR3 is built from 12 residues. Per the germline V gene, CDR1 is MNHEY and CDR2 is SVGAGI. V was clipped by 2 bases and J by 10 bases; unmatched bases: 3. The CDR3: CASSYRTGTAFF. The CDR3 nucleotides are TGTGCCAGCAGTTACCGGACAGGGACAGCTTTCTTT.

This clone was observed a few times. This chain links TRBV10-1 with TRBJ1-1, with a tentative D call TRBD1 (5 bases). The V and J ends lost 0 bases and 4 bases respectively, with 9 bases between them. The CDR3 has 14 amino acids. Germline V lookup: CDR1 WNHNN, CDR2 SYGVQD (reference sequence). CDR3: CASSESGAGTEAFF. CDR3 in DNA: TGCGCCAGCAGTGAGTCCGGGGCAGGCACTGAAGCTTTCTTT.

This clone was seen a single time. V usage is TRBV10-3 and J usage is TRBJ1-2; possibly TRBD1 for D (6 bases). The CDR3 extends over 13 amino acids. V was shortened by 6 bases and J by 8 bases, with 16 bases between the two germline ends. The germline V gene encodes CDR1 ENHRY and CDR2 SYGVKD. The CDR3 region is CAIREGGARGYTF. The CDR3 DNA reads TGTGCCATCAGGGAGGGGGGGGCGCGCGGCTACACCTTC.